This T cell receptor (beta chain) derives from a study of T cell responses to AZD1222 COVID-19 vaccine. Profiled with immunoSEQ multiplex PCR; TCRdb holds only in-frame clones, not every one. The table has more than 95,000 clones, roughly 93% seen once. Germline CDR1 KGHSH, CDR2 LQKENI. CDR3 length equals 13 residues. V lost 3 bases and J lost 4, with 9 bases in between. Study conclusions and caveats: Distributed over spike, vaccine-associated CD4 TCRs predominated at 160-218 and 743-854. Baseline antibody screening turned up just a handful of seropositive AZD1222 recipients. White British donors predominated, females outnumbered males, and clonal diversity was possibly underestimated.

As to this clone: Its antigen is unidentified. Other DNA sequences in this sample translate to the same CDR3.

The sample in question was peripheral blood, obtained 28 days after the second AZD1222 dose. The chain combines TRBV18 with TRBJ2-5; D is perhaps TRBD1 (5 bases). The TCR was taken from an adult who received the AZD1222 COVID-19 vaccine. The CDR3 coding sequence is TGTGCCAGCTCACCTGCCGACAGAGAGACCCAGTACTTC. Translated: CASSPADRETQYF.